Listed here are 17 T cell receptor beta chains from one sample, sequenced in a study of control samples from healthy donors and cancer patients. Data came from immunoSEQ multiplex PCR; TCRdb stores just in-frame clones and leaves some out. The sample has under 150,000 clones, around 88% seen once; the top ten hold around 3.5%. Sequencing was carried out using blood. Source of these receptors: a man in his forties in good health.

J is TRBJ1-4 and V is TRBV29-1, with D possibly matching TRBD1 (5 bases). CDR1 SQVTM and CDR2 ANQGSEA come from the germline V gene. The CDR3 is 13 amino acids. V lost 5 bases and J lost 5, with 12 bases in between. The CDR3 coding sequence is TGCAGCGTTCTTCACAGGCAAAATGAAAAACTGTTTTTT. Its translation is CSVLHRQNEKLFF. The full variable domain, with the rest looked up from reference TRBV29-1 and TRBJ1-4, is SAVISQKPSRDICQRGTSLTIQCQVDSQVTMMFWYRQQPGQSLTLIATANQGSEATYESGFVIDKFPISRPNLTFSTLTVSNMSPEDSSIYLCSVLHRQNEKLFFGSGTQLSVL.

The J gene is TRBJ1-1, the V gene TRBV7-2; D not certain. Germline V gene lookup returns CDR1 SGHTA and CDR2 FQGNSA. Trimming took 5 bases from V and 0 from J, leaving 10 bases between them. The CDR3 has 14 amino acids. CDR3 nucleotides: TGTGCCAGCAGCCCCTCTACGTTGAACACTGAAGCTTTCTTT. Translated, it gives CASSPSTLNTEAFF.

This clone was observed a few times. This chain links TRBV4-1 with TRBJ1-5, with a weak D call TRBD1 (6 bases). This CDR3 has 17 residues. Germline V gene data show CDR1 as MGHRA and CDR2 as YSYEKL. V lost 1 base, J lost 4 bases, and 17 bases lay in between. The CDR3 bases are TGCGCCAGCAGCCAAGGATATCCCGACAGGAGGAATCAGCCCCAGCATTTT. Its translation is CASSQGYPDRRNQPQHF.

The rearrangement joins TRBV7-3 to TRBJ2-3; 8 bases are shared with TRBD2. The CDR3 sequence is 15 residues long. J was trimmed by 3 bases and V by 3 bases; bases with no gene match: 5. CDR1 and CDR2 from the germline V gene are SGHTA and FQGTGA. The CDR3 region is CASSFIGTRTDTQYF. The CDR3 DNA reads as TGTGCCAGCAGCTTTATCGGGACTAGGACAGATACGCAGTATTTT.

This chain connects TRBV24-1 to TRBJ1-2; D not resolved. The CDR3 sequence is 11 residues long. Between the trimmed V and J ends, which lost 5 bases and 8 bases, there was a span of 8 bases. Per the germline V gene, CDR1 is KGHDR and CDR2 is SFDVKD. CDR3 nucleotides: TGTGCCACCAGTGGGGTGGAGGGCTACACCTTC. Translating it yields CATSGVEGYTF.

The chain employs TRBV14 and TRBJ2-1; D unclear. The CDR3 totals 12 residues. Trimming shortened V by 1 base and J by 7 bases, and 5 bases separated the two germline ends. Germline loops: CDR1 SGHDN, CDR2 FVKESK. The CDR3 region has the DNA TGTGCCAGCAGCCAAGGAAGGAATGAGCAGTTCTTC. Its translation: CASSQGRNEQFF. Full variable domain (rest looked up from reference TRBV14 and TRBJ2-1): EAGVTQFPSHSVIEKGQTVTLRCDPISGHDNLYWYRRVMGKEIKFLLHFVKESKQDESGMPNNRFLAERTGGTYSTLKVQPAELEDSGVYFCASSQGRNEQFFGPGTRLTVL.

Details on this clone: This is likely a read error, given that the CDR3 carries no conserved phenylalanine or tryptophan at its end. The limits of the CDR3 on the DNA are not certain, so only TCRdb's listed CDR3 is given. The rearrangement uses TRBV23-1 and TRBJ1-2. TRBV23-1 qualifies as an ORF whose function is uncertain. The CDR3 is 11 residues long, counting both termini. The CDR3 is CASSQSRPGLV.

This sequence joins TRBV4-3 and TRBJ2-7; 11 bases are shared with TRBD1. This CDR3 has 15 residues. Germline CDR1 is LGHNA and CDR2 is YSLEER. J lost 3 bases, V lost 3 bases, and 4 bases had no gene match. CDR3 in amino acids: CASSHRTGGVYEQYF. In nucleotides, the CDR3 is TGCGCCAGCAGCCACCGGACAGGGGGCGTCTACGAGCAGTACTTC.

This chain links TRBV7-9 with TRBJ1-5; D might be TRBD1 (5 bases). Germline loops: CDR1 SEHNR, CDR2 FQNEAQ (reference sequence). This CDR3 is built from 13 residues. The V end was cut by 5 bases, the J end by 6 bases, with 11 bases between. In nucleotides, the CDR3 is TGTGCCAGCAGCGGGGGTCAGGGTCAGCCCCAGCATTTT. It translates to CASSGGQGQPQHF.

This sequence joins TRBV29-1 and TRBJ2-3, with 11 positions matching TRBD2. The trim removed 7 bases at V and 4 bases at J, leaving 19 bases unmatched. Germline V gene lookup returns CDR1 SQVTM and CDR2 ANQGSEA. The CDR3 contains 18 residues. The CDR3 DNA sequence: TGCAGCGAAAGTAATTGGGGGACTAGCGGCCCCCGGGCAGATACGCAGTATTTT. Translation: CSESNWGTSGPRADTQYF.

V and J are TRBV19 and TRBJ1-6; D is unclear. The V end lost 5 bases, the J end lost 4 bases, and 15 bases lay between the germline ends. The CDR3 totals 16 residues. Germline CDR1 LNHDA, CDR2 SQIVND (reference sequence). CDR3 amino acids: CASSPSVTEYNSPLHF. CDR3 DNA: TGTGCCAGTAGTCCCTCGGTCACGGAGTATAATTCACCCCTCCACTTT.

As to this clone: A junction boundary mismatches the germline segment, possibly from a read error. The same CDR3 is also encoded by other DNA sequences in this sample. This rearrangement joins TRBV2 to TRBJ1-2; TRBD1 might be the D (5 bases). Per germline, CDR1 SNHLY and CDR2 FYNNEI. The length of the CDR3 is 13 residues. The CDR3 nucleotides read TGTGCCAGCAGGGAAGACAGAAACTATGGCTACACCTTC. It encodes CASREDRNYGYTF.

This chain connects TRBV27 to TRBJ2-1; the D gene is possibly TRBD1 (5 bases). Trimming took off 2 bases at V and 3 bases at J, with 8 bases between the two ends. This CDR3 comprises 14 residues. Germline loops: CDR1 MNHEY, CDR2 SMNVEV (reference sequence). CDR3 sequence reads: CASSLRQYYNEQFF. The CDR3 DNA sequence: TGTGCCAGCAGTTTAAGACAGTACTACAATGAGCAGTTCTTC.

J is TRBJ2-6 and V is TRBV7-9; D is uncertain. The CDR3 runs 16 residues. The germline CDR1 and CDR2 sequences are SEHNR and FQNEAQ (reference sequence). Trimming stripped 1 base from V and 3 bases from J, with 10 bases between. The DNA of the CDR3 is TGTGCCAGCAGCTTAGATAAGGGTGGTGGGGCCAACGTCCTGACTTTC. As protein: CASSLDKGGGANVLTF.

V is TRBV27 and J is TRBJ1-1, with D hard to call. V was clipped by 3 bases and J by 4 bases, with 9 bases between them. The CDR3 extends over 13 amino acids. Germline V gene data show CDR1 as MNHEY and CDR2 as SMNVEV (reference sequence). The CDR3 loop is CASSFTGTTEAFF. CDR3 DNA: TGTGCCAGCAGTTTCACCGGAACCACTGAAGCTTTCTTT.

A single count supports this clone. The chain uses TRBV5-1 and TRBJ2-1, with D perhaps matching TRBD1 (5 bases). Germline loops: CDR1 SGHRS, CDR2 YFSETQ. CDR3 length: 16 residues. Trimming cost V 0 bases and J 1 base, with 11 bases left between them. The CDR3 reads CASSLGQTLSYNEQFF. The CDR3 DNA reads TGCGCCAGCAGCTTGGGACAGACTTTATCCTACAATGAGCAGTTCTTC.

The chain combines TRBV7-9 with TRBJ2-1; TRBD2 matches at 7 bases. CDR1 is SEHNR and CDR2 is FQNEAQ in the germline V gene (reference sequence). The CDR3 sequence is 16 residues long. After removal of 5 bases from V and 0 bases from J, the junction contained 7 bases not matched to a gene. The CDR3 loop is CASSPPSGRSYNEQFF. CDR3 in DNA: TGTGCCAGCAGCCCGCCTAGCGGCCGCTCCTACAATGAGCAGTTCTTC.